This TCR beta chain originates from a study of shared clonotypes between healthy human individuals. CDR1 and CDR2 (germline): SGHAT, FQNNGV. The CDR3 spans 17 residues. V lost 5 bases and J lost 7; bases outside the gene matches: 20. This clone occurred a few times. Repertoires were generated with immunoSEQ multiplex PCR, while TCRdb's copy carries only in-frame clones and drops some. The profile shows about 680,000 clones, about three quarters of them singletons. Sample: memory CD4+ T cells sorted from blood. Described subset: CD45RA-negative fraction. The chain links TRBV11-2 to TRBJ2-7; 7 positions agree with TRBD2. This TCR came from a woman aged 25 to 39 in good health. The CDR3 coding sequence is TGTGCCAGCAGCGAAATTAAAAGTCAGCGGGGACTACGTGAGCAGTACTTC. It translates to CASSEIKSQRGLREQYF.